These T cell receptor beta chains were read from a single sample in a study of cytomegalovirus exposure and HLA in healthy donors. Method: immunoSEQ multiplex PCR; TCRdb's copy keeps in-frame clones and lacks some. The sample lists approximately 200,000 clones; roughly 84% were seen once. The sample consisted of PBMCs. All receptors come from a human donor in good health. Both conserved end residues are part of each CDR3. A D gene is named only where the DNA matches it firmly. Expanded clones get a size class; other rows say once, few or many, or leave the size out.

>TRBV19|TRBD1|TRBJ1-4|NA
TGTGCCAGTAGTATTGGCTTGGGACAGAATGAAAAACTGTTTTTT
CASSIGLGQNEKLFF
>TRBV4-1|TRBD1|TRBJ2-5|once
TGCGCCAGCAGCCATGGACCGGGACAGAGACAAGAGACCCAGTACTTC
CASSHGPGQRQETQYF
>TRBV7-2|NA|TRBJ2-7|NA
TGTGCCAGCAGCTTAGATGGAGGGGGCGTACCCTACGAGCAGTACTTC
CASSLDGGGVPYEQYF
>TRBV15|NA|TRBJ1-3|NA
TGTGCCACCAGCAGAGATCGAGGGTCTCCCGGAAACACCATATATTTT
CATSRDRGSPGNTIYF
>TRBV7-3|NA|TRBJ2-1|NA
TGTGCCAGCAGCTTAATGGGTCAGGGCGGGGACAATGAGCAGTTCTTC
CASSLMGQGGDNEQFF
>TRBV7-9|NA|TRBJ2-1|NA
TGTGCCAGCAGCCCCTACGTCCGGCGCCAGGGCATCAATGAGCAGTTCTTC
CASSPYVRRQGINEQFF
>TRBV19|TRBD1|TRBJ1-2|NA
TGTGCCAGTAGTACTGACAGGGTGGATAATGGCTACACCTTC
CASSTDRVDNGYTF
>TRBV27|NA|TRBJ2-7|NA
TGTGCCAGCAGTTTATCGGAGGGTTACTACGAGCAGTACTTC
CASSLSEGYYEQYF
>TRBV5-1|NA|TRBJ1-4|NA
TGCGCCAGCAGCACCGGCCAGAGGCCACCTCGTGAAAAACTGTTTTTT
CASSTGQRPPREKLFF
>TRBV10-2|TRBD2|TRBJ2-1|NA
TGCGCCAGCGTAGCGGGAGGGTACAATGAGCAGTTCTTC
CASVAGGYNEQFF
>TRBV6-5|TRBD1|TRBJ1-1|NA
TGTGCCAGCAGTCCGGGACAGGGGTACACTGAAGCTTTCTTT
CASSPGQGYTEAFF